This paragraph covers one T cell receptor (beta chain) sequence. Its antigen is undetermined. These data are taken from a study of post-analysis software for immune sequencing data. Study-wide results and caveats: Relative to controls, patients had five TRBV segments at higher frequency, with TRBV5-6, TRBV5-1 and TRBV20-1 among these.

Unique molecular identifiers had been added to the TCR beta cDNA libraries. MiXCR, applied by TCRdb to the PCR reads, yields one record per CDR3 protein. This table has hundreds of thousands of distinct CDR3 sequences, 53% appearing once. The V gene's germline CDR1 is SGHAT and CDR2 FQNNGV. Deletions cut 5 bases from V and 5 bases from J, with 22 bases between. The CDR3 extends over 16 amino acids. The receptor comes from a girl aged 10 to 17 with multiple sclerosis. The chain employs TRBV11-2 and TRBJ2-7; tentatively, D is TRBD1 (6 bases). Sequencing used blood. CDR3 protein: CASSIRPGRGVHEQYF. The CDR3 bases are TGTGCCAGCAGCATCCGCCCGGGCAGGGGTGTCCACGAGCAGTACTTC.